The 20 T cell receptor beta chains reported below all come from one sample, sequenced in a study of T cells in tumors after PD-1 blockade. Clones were read by immunoSEQ multiplex PCR, and TCRdb kept only the in-frame ones, dropping some. The data show about 47,000 clones, about four fifths seen once. Sequencing was performed on PBMCs, taken before anti-PD-1 treatment. These receptors were collected from a human donor with basal cell carcinoma.

The V call is TRBV6-5, the J call TRBJ1-2; TRBD1 aligns across 7 bases. CDR3 length: 15 amino acids. J was trimmed by 2 bases and V by 4 bases; bases with no gene match: 7. Germline CDR1 reads MNHEY; CDR2 reads SVGAGI. The CDR3 coding sequence is TGTGCCAGCAGTTTAACAGGGGCAACCAACTATGGCTACACCTTC. Its protein is CASSLTGATNYGYTF.

This chain joins TRBV19 and TRBJ1-3; D not certain. Germline assignment: CDR1 LNHDA and CDR2 SQIVND (reference sequence). The CDR3 extends over 14 amino acids. V lost 6 bases, J lost 0 bases, and 9 bases lay in between. CDR3 sequence (DNA): TGTGCCAGTAGACTGTGGTTCTCTGGAAACACCATATATTTT. Protein sequence: CASRLWFSGNTIYF.

The rearrangement links TRBV5-1 to TRBJ1-2, with a tentative D call TRBD1 (5 bases). The CDR3 is 13 amino acids. The V gene's germline CDR1 is SGHRS and CDR2 YFSETQ. Trimming shortened V by 9 bases and J by 1 base, and 13 bases separated the two germline ends. The CDR3 DNA reads as TGCGCCAACCCGGGGGGTAGTAACTATGGCTACACCTTC. This codes for CANPGGSNYGYTF. Full variable domain (remainder filled in from reference TRBV5-1 and TRBJ1-2): KAGVTQTPRYLIKTRGQQVTLSCSPISGHRSVSWYQQTPGQGLQFLFEYFSETQRNKGNFPGRFSGRQFSNSRSEMNVSTLELGDSALYLCANPGGSNYGYTFGSGTRLTVV.

The chain employs TRBV15 and TRBJ1-1; no definite D call. The CDR3 covers 16 residues. Germline assignment: CDR1 LNHNV and CDR2 YYDKDF (reference sequence). The germline V and J ends were trimmed by 3 bases and 2 bases, with 16 bases remaining between them. The CDR3 spells CATSRRIGAVNTEAFF. The CDR3 nucleotides are TGTGCCACCAGCAGGCGTATTGGAGCCGTAAACACTGAAGCTTTCTTT.

The chain links TRBV28 to TRBJ1-5; D perhaps matches TRBD1 (5 bases). This CDR3 is 16 amino acids long. Germline CDR1 MDHEN, CDR2 SYDVKM. Trimming pared 6 bases from V and 1 base from J, leaving 16 bases between. CDR3 loop: CASSRHSGASNQPQHF. DNA for the CDR3: TGTGCCAGCAGCAGACACAGCGGGGCGAGCAATCAGCCCCAGCATTTT.

The chain carries TRBV19 and TRBJ1-1; D not certain. The CDR3 contains 16 residues. With 0 bases removed from V and 3 bases from J, the gap between germline ends came to 14 bases. Looked up from germline, CDR1 is LNHDA and CDR2 is SQIVND (reference sequence). CDR3 bases: TGTGCCAGTAGTATAGATTGGGCCCGGCAGTACACTGAAGCTTTCTTT. The encoded protein is CASSIDWARQYTEAFF.

In nucleotides, the CDR3 is TGTGCCAGCAGCTTGGGGCCCGGGACAGGGGGCCGGAAGACCCAGTACTTC. This encodes CASSLGPGTGGRKTQYF. This rearrangement joins TRBV5-5 to TRBJ2-5; 12 bases are shared with TRBD1. CDR1 SGHKS and CDR2 YYEKEE come from the germline V gene (reference sequence). V shed 0 bases and J 6 bases; nucleotides not matched to a gene: 9. This CDR3 is built from 17 residues.

V usage is TRBV28 and J usage is TRBJ2-7; the D gene could be TRBD1 or TRBD2 (6 bases each). V gave up 11 bases and J gave up 5 bases, with 19 bases separating them. Germline CDR1 is MDHEN and CDR2 is SYDVKM. This CDR3 has 13 residues. CDR3 protein: CASIRPGAHEQYF. The CDR3 region has the DNA TGTGCCTCAATCAGGCCGGGGGCCCACGAGCAGTACTTC.

Comments on this clone: The DNA is left out, because the CDR3 cannot be placed on it with certainty; the CDR3 is given as TCRdb lists it. This chain links TRBV2 with TRBJ2-1; TRBD2 is taken as the D call from the table, unchecked against the DNA. The CDR3 contains 12 residues when both ends are counted. Germline CDR1 reads SNHLY; CDR2 reads FYNNEI. CDR3 loop: CASKDFGNEQFF.

This chain joins TRBV6-5 and TRBJ1-2, with D uncertain. The germline V and J ends were trimmed by 5 bases and 2 bases, with 12 bases remaining between them. This CDR3 is 14 amino acids long. Germline CDR1 MNHEY, CDR2 SVGAGI. The CDR3, as DNA: TGTGCCAGCAGTCCCAGGTCGGCGAACTATGGCTACACCTTC. Its protein product is CASSPRSANYGYTF.

This chain connects TRBV5-1 to TRBJ2-3; no clear D gene. The ends were cut back, 0 bases at V and 3 bases at J, with 5 bases in the middle. The germline gives CDR1 SGHRS, CDR2 YFSETQ. This CDR3 comprises 13 residues. The DNA for the CDR3 is TGCGCCAGCAGCTTGGATTCGACAGATACGCAGTATTTT. It translates to CASSLDSTDTQYF.

This chain links TRBV6-6 with TRBJ2-5, with 7 bases lining up with TRBD2. This CDR3 is built from 13 residues. The junction had 10 bases not matched to a gene; V was cut back by 10 bases and J by 5 bases. Per the germline V gene, CDR1 is MNHNY and CDR2 is SVGAGI (reference sequence). The CDR3: CATRSGVQETQYF. The CDR3 region has the DNA TGTGCCACCAGAAGCGGGGTGCAGGAGACCCAGTACTTC.

There are a few counts of this clone. This rearrangement joins TRBV18 to TRBJ1-1, with D unresolved. The CDR3 length is 12 residues. Looked up from germline, CDR1 is KGHSH and CDR2 is LQKENI. V was cut by 4 bases and J by 6 bases, with 9 bases left in between. CDR3 in DNA: TGTGCCAGCTCACAGGGAAGCTCTGAAGCTTTCTTT. Amino acids: CASSQGSSEAFF.

Concerning this clone: Compared with germline, one end of the junction differs, possibly owing to a read error. The V call is TRBV7-7, the J call TRBJ2-3; 13 bases are shared with TRBD2. From germline, CDR1 is SSHAT and CDR2 FNYEAQ (reference sequence). The CDR3 runs to 18 residues. In DNA form, the CDR3 reads TGTGCTAGCAGCTTAGGACTAGCGGGAGAAAGGAGCACAGATACGCAGTATTTT. It yields the protein CASSLGLAGERSTDTQYF.

The rearrangement links TRBV29-1 to TRBJ2-1; D perhaps matches TRBD1 (5 bases). Trimming removed 6 bases from V and 10 bases from J, with 7 bases in between. Germline V CDR1 and CDR2: SQVTM, ANQGSEA. The CDR3 runs to 9 residues. CDR3 DNA: TGCAGCGTAGACAGAGAGCAGTTCTTC. Translated: CSVDREQFF.

This chain joins TRBV5-4 and TRBJ2-3, with TRBD2 matching 10 bases. The CDR3 covers 16 residues. J was trimmed by 4 bases and V by 0 bases; bases with no gene match: 5. The germline CDR1 and CDR2 sequences are SGHNT and YYREEE (reference sequence). CDR3 sequence: CASSLALAGGSDTQYF. As DNA, the CDR3 is TGTGCCAGCAGCTTGGCGTTAGCGGGAGGTTCAGATACGCAGTATTTT.

The chain is built from TRBV5-1 and TRBJ1-4; TRBD1 matches at 8 bases. CDR3 length equals 15 residues. V shed 0 bases and J 7 bases; nucleotides not matched to a gene: 5. Germline CDR1 SGHRS, CDR2 YFSETQ. CDR3 coding DNA: TGCGCCAGCAGCTTGGCCGCAGGGGGCTTTGAAAAACTGTTTTTT. This codes for CASSLAAGGFEKLFF.

This chain connects TRBV10-3 to TRBJ2-3; TRBD1 agrees at 7 bases. The germline V gene has CDR1 ENHRY and CDR2 SYGVKD. This CDR3 contains 16 residues. V lost 0 bases, J lost 0 bases, and 3 bases stayed unmatched. This CDR3 reads CAISESRGLSTDTQYF. The CDR3 bases are TGTGCCATCAGTGAGTCGAGGGGGCTTAGCACAGATACGCAGTATTTT.

This sequence joins TRBV20-1 and TRBJ2-5; D uncertain. The ends were cut back, 3 bases at V and 1 base at J, with 12 bases in the middle. This CDR3 spans 14 amino acids. Germline lookup yields CDR1 DFQATT and CDR2 SNEGSKA (reference sequence). CDR3 nucleotide sequence: TGCAGTGCTAGTGGAGCAGTTGCCCAAGAGACCCAGTACTTC. Its protein product is CSASGAVAQETQYF.

This clone was seen a single time. CDR3 amino acids: CASTNRGRMGSYEQYF. In nucleotides, the CDR3 is TGTGCCAGCACTAACAGGGGGCGGATGGGTTCCTACGAGCAGTACTTC. The J gene is TRBJ2-7, the V gene TRBV2; 9 nucleotides match TRBD1. Germline V lookup: CDR1 SNHLY, CDR2 FYNNEI. This CDR3 is built from 16 residues. The V and J ends lost 7 bases and 1 base, in that order; junction bases with no gene match: 11.